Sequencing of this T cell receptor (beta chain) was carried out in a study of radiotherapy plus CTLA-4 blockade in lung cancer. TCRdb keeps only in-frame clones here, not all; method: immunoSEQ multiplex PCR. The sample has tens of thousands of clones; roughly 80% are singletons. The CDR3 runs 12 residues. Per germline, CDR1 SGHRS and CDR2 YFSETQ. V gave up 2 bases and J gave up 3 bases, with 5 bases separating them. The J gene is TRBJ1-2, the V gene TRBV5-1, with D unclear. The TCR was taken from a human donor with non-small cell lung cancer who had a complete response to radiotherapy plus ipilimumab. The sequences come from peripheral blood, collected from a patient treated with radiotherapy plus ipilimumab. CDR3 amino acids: CASSFEDYGYTF. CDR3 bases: TGCGCCAGCAGCTTTGAGGACTATGGCTACACCTTC.